This T cell receptor beta chain is from a study of OX40 agonist ivuxolimab in advanced cancers. Produced via immunoSEQ multiplex PCR; TCRdb's table is partial and in-frame only. The top ten clones hold 29% of a sample with about 44,000 clones, about 90% of them seen once. CDR3 length equals 18 residues. V lost 0 bases and J lost 4, with 18 bases in between. Per germline, CDR1 MGHRA and CDR2 YSYEKL. In its sample, this clone ranks as medium-sized. The chain uses TRBV4-1 and TRBJ2-2; D remains unclear. The clonotype comes from an adult with an advanced solid tumor such as melanoma, head and neck, liver or kidney cancer. The material was CD4+ or CD8+ T cells sorted from blood, obtained in a trial of the OX40 agonist ivuxolimab. This CDR3 is CASSQDRVLAIGTGELFF. As DNA, the CDR3 is TGCGCCAGCAGCCAAGATAGGGTTCTCGCGATCGGCACCGGGGAGCTGTTTTTT.